These T cell receptor beta chains were read from a single sample in a study of blood T cell repertoires in COVID-19. Only in-frame clones appear in the TCRdb table, and some are missing; sequencing was by immunoSEQ multiplex PCR. Found here are approximately 160,000 clones, more than 85% of them singletons; the top ten hold 1.5% to 2.5%. The sequenced sample consisted of peripheral blood. Every receptor here comes from a woman aged 60 to 75 with COVID-19, enrolled during active disease. CDR3s include the opening cysteine and the closing phenylalanine or tryptophan.

TRBV19	TRBJ1-3	CASNPGQESGNTIYF
TRBV27	TRBJ2-7	CASGGDGTYEQYF
TRBV29-1	TRBJ1-2	CSVTDSASYIRGYTF
TRBV11-3	TRBJ2-1	CASSRDSMNNEQFF
TRBV29-1	TRBJ1-2	CSVERDSYGYTF
TRBV12-3/TRBV12-4	TRBJ1-4	CASSRQGLEKLFF
TRBV30	TRBJ1-4	CAWSVPTPTNEKLFF
TRBV9	TRBJ1-2	CASSPGQGNYGYTF
TRBV2	TRBJ1-2	CASGGRNRDGYTF
TRBV19	TRBJ2-2	CASSIAAAQGGELFF
TRBV19	TRBJ1-3	CASSQGSSGNTIYF
TRBV2	TRBJ2-1	CASKNRGAYNEQFF
TRBV7-9	TRBJ2-4	CASSPTGAVSLAKNIQYF
TRBV19	TRBJ1-3	CASSPRGLHVSSGNTIYF
TRBV5-6	TRBJ2-2	CASSLAYTGELFF
TRBV5-1	TRBJ2-1	CASSRGQDSRHNEQFF
TRBV3-1/TRBV3-2	TRBJ2-3	CASSHNRLGTADTQYF
TRBV6-5	TRBJ2-3	CASRTSSSTDTQYF
TRBV14	TRBJ1-2	CASSRNILTGSGLGYTF